The 27 T cell receptor beta chains presented below share a single source sample, sequenced in a study of blood T cell repertoires in COVID-19. Profiled with immunoSEQ multiplex PCR; TCRdb holds only in-frame clones, not every one. The sample records about 160,000 clones, over 85% being singletons. The sample taken for sequencing was peripheral blood. The receptor set was obtained from a woman aged 45-65 years with acute or convalescent COVID-19.

The rearrangement uses TRBV7-2 and TRBJ1-2; TRBD1 is a possible D gene (6 bases). CDR1 SGHTA and CDR2 FQGNSA come from the germline V gene. V was clipped by 5 bases and J by 3 bases, with 13 bases between them. The CDR3 is 14 amino acids. The CDR3 sequence is CASSPGGADYGYTF. The CDR3 DNA is TGTGCCAGCAGCCCCGGGGGGGCAGACTATGGCTACACCTTC.

This chain uses TRBV3-1 (or the pseudogene TRBV3-2) with TRBJ1-2; no firm D call. The V gene lost 0 bases and the J gene lost 4 bases, with 12 bases spanning the gap. The CDR3 extends over 15 amino acids. Germline loops: CDR1 LGHDT, CDR2 YNNKEL (reference sequence). The CDR3 DNA follows: TGTGCCAGCAGCCAAGAACTCCCAAGCCCCTATGGCTACACCTTC. Translation: CASSQELPSPYGYTF.

V is TRBV5-6 and J is TRBJ1-5; TRBD1 agrees at 7 bases. CDR3 length: 13 amino acids. V lost 0 bases and J lost 9; bases outside the gene matches: 3. The germline gives CDR1 SGHDT, CDR2 YYEEEE. CDR3 residues: CASSLGQGWPQHF. In DNA, the CDR3 is TGTGCCAGCAGCTTGGGACAGGGATGGCCCCAGCATTTT.

The chain links TRBV4-1 to TRBJ2-7; D not certain. Trimming removed 3 bases from V and 0 bases from J, with 12 bases in between. Germline CDR1 reads MGHRA; CDR2 reads YSYEKL. This CDR3 spans 15 amino acids. CDR3 nucleotides: TGCGCCAGCAGCCATTCCTTGGCTCTCTCCTACGAGCAGTACTTC. This encodes CASSHSLALSYEQYF.

This sequence joins TRBV5-4 and TRBJ2-1; no definite D call. Germline values: CDR1 SGHNT, CDR2 YYREEE (reference sequence). V lost 4 bases, J lost 5 bases, and 4 bases lay in between. This CDR3 is built from 11 residues. The CDR3 nucleotides read TGTGCCAGCAGCCTAAACAATGAGCAGTTCTTC. This codes for CASSLNNEQFF.

The genes are TRBV10-1 and TRBJ1-5; D gene uncertain. With 5 bases removed from V and 5 bases from J, the gap between germline ends came to 10 bases. The germline gives CDR1 WNHNN, CDR2 SYGVQD (reference sequence). CDR3 length: 13 amino acids. This CDR3 reads CASSPNLDQPQHF. The CDR3 DNA follows: TGCGCCAGCAGTCCTAACCTCGATCAGCCCCAGCATTTT.

The chain carries TRBV7-8 and TRBJ2-1; D may be TRBD2 (5 bases). Trimming pared 4 bases from V and 9 bases from J, leaving 13 bases between. Germline CDR1 SGHVS, CDR2 FQNEAQ. The CDR3 contains 13 residues. The CDR3 protein is CASSSVGVTEQFF. In DNA, the CDR3 is TGTGCCAGCAGCTCCGTCGGGGTCACTGAGCAGTTCTTC.

V gene TRBV4-3 combines with J gene TRBJ2-2; 12 positions agree with TRBD2. The CDR3 runs 19 residues. Germline CDR1 LGHNA, CDR2 YSLEER. Trimming at V came to 1 base and at J to 0 bases, leaving 6 bases not matched to a gene. In DNA form, the CDR3 reads TGCGCCAGCAGCCAAGGGCTAGCGGGAGGGGAGGCGAACACCGGGGAGCTGTTTTTT. Protein: CASSQGLAGGEANTGELFF.

The chain combines TRBV5-1 with TRBJ2-7; TRBD2 agrees at 8 bases. The length of the CDR3 is 14 residues. V was pared by 4 bases and J by 0 bases, with 3 bases of the junction left unmatched. Germline CDR1 and CDR2: SGHRS and YFSETQ. CDR3 region: CASSGAGGSYEQYF. CDR3 nucleotides: TGCGCCAGCAGCGGCGCGGGGGGCTCCTACGAGCAGTACTTC.

This rearrangement joins TRBV19 to TRBJ2-1, with 10 bases identical to TRBD2. V lost 6 bases and J lost 4; bases outside the gene matches: 3. This CDR3 spans 14 amino acids. From germline, CDR1 is LNHDA and CDR2 SQIVND (reference sequence). This chain's CDR3 is CASRGLAEYNEQFF. CDR3 nucleotide sequence: TGTGCCAGTAGAGGACTAGCGGAATACAATGAGCAGTTCTTC.

V usage is TRBV19 and J usage is TRBJ2-1; 8 nucleotides line up with TRBD2. Germline CDR1 LNHDA, CDR2 SQIVND (reference sequence). The junction had 6 bases not matched to a gene; V was cut back by 1 base and J by 4 bases. This CDR3 is 16 amino acids long. The CDR3, as DNA: TGTGCCAGTAGTATAGTGGCTAGCGGGTTATACAATGAGCAGTTCTTC. It translates to CASSIVASGLYNEQFF.

J is TRBJ2-5 and V is TRBV18; D ambiguous. The CDR3 has 14 residues. Germline V CDR1 and CDR2: KGHSH, LQKENI. The ends were cut back, 3 bases at V and 5 bases at J, with 13 bases in the middle. The CDR3 sequence: CASSPPTNRETQYF. The CDR3 nucleotides are TGTGCCAGCTCACCTCCAACGAACCGGGAGACCCAGTACTTC.

CDR3 bases: TGTGCCAGCAGCAACCTTGACAGGGACAATCAGCCCCAGCATTTT. It is translated as CASSNLDRDNQPQHF. The chain has TRBV5-6 and TRBJ1-5, with TRBD1 matching over 7 bases. Germline V gene lookup returns CDR1 SGHDT and CDR2 YYEEEE. This CDR3 is 15 amino acids long. V shed 4 bases and J 3 bases; nucleotides not matched to a gene: 7.

The J gene is TRBJ1-2, the V gene TRBV18; TRBD1 is a possible D gene (6 bases). CDR1 and CDR2 (germline): KGHSH, LQKENI. Trimming removed 3 bases from V and 8 bases from J, with 28 bases in between. This CDR3 is 18 amino acids long. The CDR3 DNA is TGTGCCAGCTCACCGACCACGCCCTCCCGGGGGGCAGCTGGAGGCTACACCTTC. As protein: CASSPTTPSRGAAGGYTF.

The chain carries TRBV6-5 and TRBJ1-5; the D gene is possibly TRBD1 (6 bases). CDR1 is MNHEY, CDR2 SVGAGI, per germline. V was clipped by 2 bases and J by 7 bases, with 9 bases between them. The CDR3 is made up of 13 amino acids. In DNA form, the CDR3 reads TGTGCCAGCAGTTACGGTGACAGGCAGCCCCAGCATTTT. Translated: CASSYGDRQPQHF.

Only one count was recorded for this clone. The chain is built from TRBV10-2 and TRBJ2-7; a possible D gene is TRBD1 (6 bases). Germline V lookup: CDR1 WSHSY, CDR2 SAAADI. The CDR3 loop spans 11 amino acids. V lost 9 bases and J 4 bases, leaving 10 bases between the germline ends. The DNA for the CDR3 is TGCGCCAGTTCACAGGGATACGAGCAGTACTTC. Its protein is CASSQGYEQYF.

The J gene is TRBJ2-5, the V gene TRBV30, with a possible D match to TRBD2 (6 bases). Trimming removed 3 bases at V and 4 bases at J, with 18 bases between. The CDR3 spans 15 residues. Germline lookup yields CDR1 GTSNPN and CDR2 SVGIG (reference sequence). CDR3 region: CAWSPAAGIRETQYF. The DNA for the CDR3 is TGTGCCTGGAGCCCGGCGGCGGGGATAAGAGAGACCCAGTACTTC.

This clone was recorded only once. The rearrangement joins TRBV10-3 to TRBJ2-3; TRBD2 matches 7 bases. Germline V CDR1 and CDR2: ENHRY, SYGVKD. The CDR3 is 14 residues long. The V and J ends lost 5 bases and 6 bases, in that order; junction bases with no gene match: 8. CDR3: CAISPLGGPDTQYF. DNA for the CDR3: TGTGCCATCAGTCCCTTGGGAGGGCCCGATACGCAGTATTTT.

The genes are TRBV12-3 or TRBV12-4 and TRBJ1-2, with D unresolved. This CDR3 region has 13 residues. Trimming removed 9 bases at V and 5 bases at J, with 16 bases between. CDR3 amino acids: CARRKAATYGYTF. Written as DNA, the CDR3 is TGTGCCAGGAGGAAGGCGGCTACATATGGCTACACCTTC.

This rearrangement joins TRBV3-1 (or the pseudogene TRBV3-2) to TRBJ1-1, with 7 nucleotides matching TRBD1. CDR1 is LGHDT, CDR2 YNNKEL, per germline (reference sequence). There are 14 residues in the CDR3. The J segment lost 1 base and the V segment lost 6 bases, leaving 5 bases of the junction unmatched. The CDR3 loop is CASRRQGANTEAFF. The CDR3 DNA is TGTGCCAGCAGACGACAGGGAGCGAACACTGAAGCTTTCTTT.

The gene calls are TRBV24-1 and TRBJ2-5; TRBD1 matches 12 bases. Trimming cost V 4 bases and J 5 bases; bases outside gene matches: 7. Germline V gives CDR1 KGHDR, CDR2 SFDVKD. There are 16 residues in the CDR3. The CDR3 region is CATSDTGTGGDETQYF. CDR3 DNA: TGTGCCACCAGTGACACCGGGACAGGGGGCGATGAGACCCAGTACTTC.

The CDR3: CASSPRRDIDTEAFF. For the CDR3, the DNA is TGTGCCAGCTCACCCCGTCGGGACATTGACACTGAAGCTTTCTTT. V and J are TRBV18 and TRBJ1-1, with TRBD1 as a possible D gene (6 bases). This CDR3 has 15 residues. The germline V and J ends were trimmed by 3 bases and 3 bases, with 14 bases remaining between them. Germline V gene sequence: CDR1 KGHSH, CDR2 LQKENI.

The chain couples TRBV5-5 to TRBJ2-1; the match to TRBD1 covers 7 bases. Germline values: CDR1 SGHKS, CDR2 YYEKEE (reference sequence). With V trimmed by 0 bases and J by 2 bases, 8 bases remained unmatched. The CDR3 covers 17 residues. CDR3 protein: CASSLESGGRAYNEQFF. Written as DNA, the CDR3 is TGTGCCAGCAGCTTGGAGTCAGGGGGACGGGCCTACAATGAGCAGTTCTTC.

The V call is TRBV4-1, the J call TRBJ2-1; D remains ambiguous. V gave up 1 base and J gave up 4 bases, with 5 bases separating them. Germline V gene sequence: CDR1 MGHRA, CDR2 YSYEKL. The CDR3 has 13 amino acids. The CDR3 bases are TGCGCCAGCAGCCAAGTTATTTACAATGAGCAGTTCTTC. Protein product: CASSQVIYNEQFF.

The rearrangement joins TRBV6-1 to TRBJ1-3; D unclear. The germline gives CDR1 MNHNS, CDR2 SASEGT. The ends were cut back, 5 bases at V and 0 bases at J, with 14 bases in the middle. This CDR3 is built from 16 residues. CDR3 sequence reads: CASSQDFLSSGNTIYF. The CDR3 DNA is TGTGCCAGCAGTCAAGACTTTCTGAGCTCTGGAAACACCATATATTTT.

The CDR3 sequence: CASSLAPGGTEAFF. CDR3 in DNA: TGTGCCAGCAGCCTGGCGCCGGGGGGGACTGAAGCTTTCTTT. The rearrangement links TRBV6-5 to TRBJ1-1; a possible D gene is TRBD1 (5 bases). The CDR3 is made up of 14 amino acids. Germline values: CDR1 MNHEY, CDR2 SVGAGI. V was clipped by 6 bases and J by 5 bases, with 16 bases between them.

J is TRBJ1-1 and V is TRBV7-9, with D uncertain. The CDR3 is made up of 13 amino acids. CDR1 is SEHNR, CDR2 FQNEAQ, per germline (reference sequence). V dropped 5 bases and J dropped 2 bases, with 9 bases sitting between them. CDR3: CASSENRNTEAFF. For the CDR3, the DNA is TGTGCCAGCAGCGAAAACAGAAACACTGAAGCTTTCTTT.